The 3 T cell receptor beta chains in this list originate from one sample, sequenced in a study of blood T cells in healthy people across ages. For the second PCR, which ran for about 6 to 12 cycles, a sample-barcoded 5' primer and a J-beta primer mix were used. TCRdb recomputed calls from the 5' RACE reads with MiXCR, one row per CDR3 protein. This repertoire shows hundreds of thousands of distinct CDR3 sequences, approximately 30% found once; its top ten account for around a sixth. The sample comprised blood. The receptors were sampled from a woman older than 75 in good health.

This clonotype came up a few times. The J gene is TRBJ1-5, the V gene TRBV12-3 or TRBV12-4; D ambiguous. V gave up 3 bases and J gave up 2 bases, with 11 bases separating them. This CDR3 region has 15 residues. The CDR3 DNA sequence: TGTGCCAGCAGTTTGGAGTTTGGGGGCAATCAGCCCCAGCATTTT. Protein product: CASSLEFGGNQPQHF.

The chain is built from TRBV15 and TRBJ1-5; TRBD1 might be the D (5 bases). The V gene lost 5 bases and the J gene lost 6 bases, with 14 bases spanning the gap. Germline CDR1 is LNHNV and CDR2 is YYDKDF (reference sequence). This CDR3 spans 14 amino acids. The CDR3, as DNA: TGTGCCACCAGCGGACTAGGGGATGGTCAGCCCCAGCATTTT. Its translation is CATSGLGDGQPQHF. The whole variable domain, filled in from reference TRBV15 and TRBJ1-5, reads DAMVIQNPRYQVTQFGKPVTLSCSQTLNHNVMYWYQQKSSQAPKLLFHYYDKDFNNEADTPDNFQSRRPNTSFCFLDIRSPGLGDTAMYLCATSGLGDGQPQHFGDGTRLSIL.

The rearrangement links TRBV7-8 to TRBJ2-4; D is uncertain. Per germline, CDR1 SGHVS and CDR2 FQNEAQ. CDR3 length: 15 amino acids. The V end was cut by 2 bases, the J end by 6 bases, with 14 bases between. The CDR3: CASSLKVGAGNIQYF. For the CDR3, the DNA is TGTGCCAGCAGCTTAAAGGTCGGAGCAGGAAACATTCAGTACTTC.